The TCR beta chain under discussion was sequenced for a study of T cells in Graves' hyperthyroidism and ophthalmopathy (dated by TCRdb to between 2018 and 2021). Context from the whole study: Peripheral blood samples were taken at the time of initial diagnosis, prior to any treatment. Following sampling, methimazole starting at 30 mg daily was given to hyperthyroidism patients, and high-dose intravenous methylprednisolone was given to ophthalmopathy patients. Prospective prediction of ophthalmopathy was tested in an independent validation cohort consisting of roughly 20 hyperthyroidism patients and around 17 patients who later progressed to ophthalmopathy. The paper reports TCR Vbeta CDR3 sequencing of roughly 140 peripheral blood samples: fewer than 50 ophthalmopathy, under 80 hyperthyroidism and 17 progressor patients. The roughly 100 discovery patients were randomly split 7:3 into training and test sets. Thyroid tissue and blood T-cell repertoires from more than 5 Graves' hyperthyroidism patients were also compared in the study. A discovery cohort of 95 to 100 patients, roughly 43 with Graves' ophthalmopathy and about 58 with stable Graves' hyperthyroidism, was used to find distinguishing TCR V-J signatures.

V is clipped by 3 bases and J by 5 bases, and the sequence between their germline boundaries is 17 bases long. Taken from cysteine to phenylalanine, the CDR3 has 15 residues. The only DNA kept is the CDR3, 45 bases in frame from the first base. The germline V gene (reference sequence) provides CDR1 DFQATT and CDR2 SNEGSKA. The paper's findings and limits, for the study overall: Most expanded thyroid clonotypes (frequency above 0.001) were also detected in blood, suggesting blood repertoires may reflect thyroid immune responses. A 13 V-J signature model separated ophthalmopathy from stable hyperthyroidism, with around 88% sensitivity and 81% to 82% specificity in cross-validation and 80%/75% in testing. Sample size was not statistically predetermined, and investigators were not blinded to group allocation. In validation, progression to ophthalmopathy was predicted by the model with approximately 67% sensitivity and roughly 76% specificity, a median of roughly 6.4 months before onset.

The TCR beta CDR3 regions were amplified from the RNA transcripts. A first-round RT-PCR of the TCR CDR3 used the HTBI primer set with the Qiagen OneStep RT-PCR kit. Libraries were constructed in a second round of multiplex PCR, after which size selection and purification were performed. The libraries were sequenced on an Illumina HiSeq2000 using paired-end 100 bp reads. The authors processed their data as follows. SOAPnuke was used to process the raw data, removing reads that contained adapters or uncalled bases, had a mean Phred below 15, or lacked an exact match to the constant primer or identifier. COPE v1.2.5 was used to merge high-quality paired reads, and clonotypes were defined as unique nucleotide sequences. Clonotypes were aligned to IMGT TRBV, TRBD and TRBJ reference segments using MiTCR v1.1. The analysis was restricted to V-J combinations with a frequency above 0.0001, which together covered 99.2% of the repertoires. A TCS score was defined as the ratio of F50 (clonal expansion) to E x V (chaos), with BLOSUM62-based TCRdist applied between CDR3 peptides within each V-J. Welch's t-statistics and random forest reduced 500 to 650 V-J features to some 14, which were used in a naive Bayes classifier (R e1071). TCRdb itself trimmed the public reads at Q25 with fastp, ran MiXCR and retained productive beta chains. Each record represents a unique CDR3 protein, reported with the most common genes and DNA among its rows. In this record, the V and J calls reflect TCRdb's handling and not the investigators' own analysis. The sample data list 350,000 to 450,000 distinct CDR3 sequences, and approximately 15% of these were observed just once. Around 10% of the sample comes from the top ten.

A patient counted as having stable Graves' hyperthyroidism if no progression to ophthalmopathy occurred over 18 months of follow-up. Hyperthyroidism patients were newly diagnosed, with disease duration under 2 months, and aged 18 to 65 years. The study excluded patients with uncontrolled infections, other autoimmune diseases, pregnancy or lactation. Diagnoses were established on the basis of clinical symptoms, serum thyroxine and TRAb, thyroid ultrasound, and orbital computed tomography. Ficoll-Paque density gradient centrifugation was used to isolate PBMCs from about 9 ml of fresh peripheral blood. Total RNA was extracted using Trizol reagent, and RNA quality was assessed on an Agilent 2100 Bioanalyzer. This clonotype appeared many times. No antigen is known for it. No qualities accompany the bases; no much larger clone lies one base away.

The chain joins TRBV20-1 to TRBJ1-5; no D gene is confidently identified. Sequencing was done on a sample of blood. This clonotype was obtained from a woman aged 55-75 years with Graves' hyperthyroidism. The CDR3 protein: CSARASHISDQPQHF. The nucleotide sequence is TGCAGTGCTAGGGCTAGCCATATCTCGGATCAGCCCCAGCATTTT.